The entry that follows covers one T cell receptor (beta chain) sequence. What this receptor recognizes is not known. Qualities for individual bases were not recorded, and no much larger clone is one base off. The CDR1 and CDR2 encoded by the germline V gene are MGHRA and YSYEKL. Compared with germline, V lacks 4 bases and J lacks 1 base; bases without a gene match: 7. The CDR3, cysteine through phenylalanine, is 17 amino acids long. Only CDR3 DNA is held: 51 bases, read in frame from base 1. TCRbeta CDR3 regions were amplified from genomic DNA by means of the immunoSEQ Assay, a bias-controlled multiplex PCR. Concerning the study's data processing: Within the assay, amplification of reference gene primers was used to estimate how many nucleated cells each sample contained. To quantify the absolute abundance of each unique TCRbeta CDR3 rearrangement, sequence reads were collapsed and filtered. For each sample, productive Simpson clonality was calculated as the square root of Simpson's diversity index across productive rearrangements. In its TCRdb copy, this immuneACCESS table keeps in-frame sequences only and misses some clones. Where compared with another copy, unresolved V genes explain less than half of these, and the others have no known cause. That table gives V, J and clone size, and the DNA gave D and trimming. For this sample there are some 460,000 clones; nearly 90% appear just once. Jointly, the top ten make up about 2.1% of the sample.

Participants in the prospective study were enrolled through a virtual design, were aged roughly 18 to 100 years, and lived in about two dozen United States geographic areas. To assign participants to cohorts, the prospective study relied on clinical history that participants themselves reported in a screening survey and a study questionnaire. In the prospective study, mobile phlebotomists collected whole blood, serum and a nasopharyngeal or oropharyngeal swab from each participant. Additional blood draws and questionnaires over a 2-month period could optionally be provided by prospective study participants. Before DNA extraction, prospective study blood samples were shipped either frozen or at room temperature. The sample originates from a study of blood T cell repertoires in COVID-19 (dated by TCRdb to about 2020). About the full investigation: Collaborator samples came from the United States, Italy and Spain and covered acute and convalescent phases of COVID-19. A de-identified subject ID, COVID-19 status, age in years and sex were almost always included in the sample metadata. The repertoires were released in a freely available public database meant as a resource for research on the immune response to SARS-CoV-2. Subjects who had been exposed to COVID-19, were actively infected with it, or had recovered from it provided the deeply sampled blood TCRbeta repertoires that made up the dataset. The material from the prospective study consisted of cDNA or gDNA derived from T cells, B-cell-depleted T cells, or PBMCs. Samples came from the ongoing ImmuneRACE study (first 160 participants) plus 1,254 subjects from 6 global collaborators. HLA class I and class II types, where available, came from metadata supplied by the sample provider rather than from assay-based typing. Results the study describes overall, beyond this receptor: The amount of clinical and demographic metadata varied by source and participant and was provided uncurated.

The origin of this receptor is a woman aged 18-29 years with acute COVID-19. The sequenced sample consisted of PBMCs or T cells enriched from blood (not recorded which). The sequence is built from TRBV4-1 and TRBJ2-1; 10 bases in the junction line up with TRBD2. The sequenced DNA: TGCGCCAGCAGCCTCCGAGCGGGAGGGGGGTCCTACAATGAGCAGTTCTTC. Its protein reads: CASSLRAGGGSYNEQFF.